The 17 T cell receptor beta chains below were found in one sample sequenced in a study of response to subunit inactivated influenza vaccine. One entry per CDR3 protein results from TCRdb running MiXCR on the RT-PCR reads. The data show about half a million distinct CDR3 sequences, about 10% seen once. The source was PBMCs from blood, collected 45 days after vaccination. These receptors originate from a man aged 50-59 years who received an inactivated influenza vaccine.

V gene TRBV10-3 combines with J gene TRBJ2-2, with a tentative D call TRBD2 (7 bases). This CDR3 comprises 15 residues. Trimming removed 4 bases at V and 6 bases at J, with 15 bases between. The germline V gene encodes CDR1 ENHRY and CDR2 SYGVKD. The CDR3 spells CAISVGGREAGELFF. As DNA, the CDR3 is TGTGCCATCAGTGTGGGGGGGCGTGAGGCCGGGGAGCTGTTTTTT.

This clonotype was seen at least ten times. This rearrangement joins TRBV4-3 to TRBJ1-6, with 9 bases that match TRBD1. The CDR3 sequence is 14 residues long. The V gene's germline CDR1 is LGHNA and CDR2 YSLEER. Losses at the gene ends were 4 bases for V and 10 bases for J; bases not matched to a gene: 5. CDR3 DNA: TGCGCCAGCAGCCCGACAGGGGGTACCTCACCCCTCCACTTT. It translates to CASSPTGGTSPLHF.

The chain uses TRBV5-1 and TRBJ2-1; perhaps TRBD1 as D (5 bases). Trimming stripped 5 bases from V and 7 bases from J, with 13 bases between. The CDR3 runs to 13 residues. Germline V gene sequence: CDR1 SGHRS, CDR2 YFSETQ. Here the CDR3 DNA reads TGCGCCAGCAGAAAAACGGCAGGGAATGAGCAGTTCTTC. Translation gives CASRKTAGNEQFF.

In this sample, this clonotype turned up a few times. No conserved phenylalanine or tryptophan is present at the end of the CDR3, so a read error is the likely explanation. V gene TRBV20-1 combines with J gene TRBJ2-5, with D possibly being TRBD1 (5 bases). Germline loops: CDR1 DFQATT, CDR2 SNEGSKA (reference sequence). V lost 7 bases, J lost 3 bases, and 15 bases lay in between. CDR3 length equals 13 residues. CDR3 residues: CSEVELDKETQYL. As DNA, the CDR3 is TGCAGTGAAGTGGAGTTGGACAAAGAGACCCAGTACTTG.

This clonotype appeared many times. The rearrangement uses TRBV12-3 or TRBV12-4 and TRBJ2-7; no clear D gene. V lost 0 bases, J lost 6 bases, and 9 bases lay in between. CDR3 length: 13 amino acids. CDR3 DNA: TGTGCCAGCAGTTTAGCCGGCGGAATCGAGCAGTACTTC. Encoded protein: CASSLAGGIEQYF.

The J gene is TRBJ2-7, the V gene TRBV20-1; 7 bases match TRBD2. Per germline, CDR1 DFQATT and CDR2 SNEGSKA (reference sequence). The CDR3 totals 15 residues. The junction had 12 bases not matched to a gene; V was cut back by 1 base and J by 6 bases. CDR3 in DNA: TGCAGTGCTAGAGGTTGGCCACCGGGAGGTGCCGAGCAGTACTTC. Its protein is CSARGWPPGGAEQYF.

Only one count was recorded for this clonotype. The rearrangement links TRBV12-3 or TRBV12-4 to TRBJ1-6; a weak D match, TRBD1 (6 bases). The CDR3 has 13 amino acids. Trimming took off 6 bases at V and 7 bases at J, with 10 bases between the two ends. CDR3 sequence (DNA): TGTGCCAGCAGCAGGGACACCAATTCACCCCTCCACTTT. Protein product: CASSRDTNSPLHF.

Here the CDR3 DNA reads TGTGCCAGCGGCGGGGTGGTACAGGGGGTTAATGGCTACACCTTC. Its translation: CASGGVVQGVNGYTF. This chain uses TRBV9 with TRBJ1-2; 8 bases are shared with TRBD1. The CDR3 totals 15 residues. J gave up 6 bases and V 7 bases, and 14 bases lay outside the gene matches. The germline gives CDR1 SGDLS, CDR2 YYNGEE.

The genes are TRBV10-3 and TRBJ1-2, with 7 bases that match TRBD1. Losses at the gene ends were 4 bases for V and 2 bases for J; bases not matched to a gene: 10. CDR1 and CDR2 from the germline V gene are ENHRY and SYGVKD. This CDR3 region has 16 residues. The CDR3 loop is CAISVYERDSNYGYTF. For the CDR3, the DNA is TGTGCCATCAGTGTATACGAAAGGGACAGCAACTATGGCTACACCTTC.

In this sample, this clonotype turned up a few times. The chain joins TRBV5-1 to TRBJ2-6; D is uncertain. With 9 bases removed from V and 0 bases from J, the gap between germline ends came to 7 bases. The CDR3 has 13 residues. CDR1 and CDR2 (germline): SGHRS, YFSETQ. Written as DNA, the CDR3 is TGCGCCACCCTGGTCTCTGGGGCCAACGTCCTGACTTTC. As protein: CATLVSGANVLTF.

The rearrangement uses TRBV5-6 and TRBJ2-2; unclear D gene. The CDR3 runs to 12 residues. With 3 bases removed from V and 9 bases from J, the gap between germline ends came to 9 bases. Germline V gives CDR1 SGHDT, CDR2 YYEEEE. The chain's CDR3 is CASSSTPRELFF. Written as DNA, the CDR3 is TGTGCCAGCAGCTCGACGCCCCGGGAGCTGTTTTTT.

In its sample, this clonotype was seen a few times. The chain uses TRBV29-1 and TRBJ2-6; D remains unclear. Trimming took 5 bases from V and 3 from J, leaving 8 bases between them. Germline V lookup: CDR1 SQVTM, CDR2 ANQGSEA. This CDR3 contains 13 residues. The CDR3 is CSVFESGANVLTF. The DNA of the CDR3 is TGCAGCGTTTTTGAAAGTGGGGCCAACGTCCTGACTTTC.

This clonotype was counted between two and nine times. The chain links TRBV4-1 to TRBJ2-7, with 13 nucleotides matching TRBD2. With 2 bases clipped from V and 3 bases from J, the junction kept 7 bases outside the gene matches. CDR3 length: 17 residues. CDR1 is MGHRA, CDR2 YSYEKL, per germline. CDR3: CASSQPLLAGGFYEQYF. The CDR3 coding sequence is TGCGCCAGCAGCCAACCGTTACTAGCGGGGGGGTTCTACGAGCAGTACTTC.

The chain joins TRBV7-2 to TRBJ2-3; possibly TRBD1 for D (6 bases). Germline CDR1 SGHTA, CDR2 FQGNSA. V shed 5 bases and J shed 4 bases, with 19 bases lying between them. The CDR3 covers 16 residues. The CDR3 region is CASSPGAIPGSDTQYF. In DNA, the CDR3 is TGTGCCAGCAGCCCAGGGGCTATTCCAGGGTCAGATACGCAGTATTTT.

J is TRBJ2-7 and V is TRBV5-1; D is undetermined. Germline V CDR1 and CDR2: SGHRS, YFSETQ. With 3 bases removed from V and 0 bases from J, the gap between germline ends came to 7 bases. The CDR3 loop spans 13 amino acids. CDR3 nucleotide sequence: TGCGCCAGCAGCTCTCCAGCCTCCTACGAGCAGTACTTC. Translated, it gives CASSSPASYEQYF. The whole variable domain, filled in from reference TRBV5-1 and TRBJ2-7, reads KAGVTQTPRYLIKTRGQQVTLSCSPISGHRSVSWYQQTPGQGLQFLFEYFSETQRNKGNFPGRFSGRQFSNSRSEMNVSTLELGDSALYLCASSSPASYEQYFGPGTRLTVT.

This clonotype has just a few counts. The V and J genes are TRBV12-3 or TRBV12-4 and TRBJ2-1; TRBD2 matches 11 bases. With V trimmed by 1 base and J by 6 bases, 2 bases remained unmatched. CDR3 length: 15 residues. CDR3: CASSLVAGGFNEQFF. As DNA, the CDR3 is TGTGCCAGCAGTTTAGTAGCGGGGGGGTTCAATGAGCAGTTCTTC.

Ten or more counts support this clonotype. J is TRBJ1-5 and V is TRBV7-2; no firm D call. Trimming removed 2 bases from V and 9 bases from J, with 17 bases in between. There are 15 residues in the CDR3. Germline-derived CDR1 and CDR2 are SGHTA and FQGNSA. CDR3 region: CASSLSALRDWPQHF. The CDR3 coding sequence is TGTGCCAGCAGCTTATCGGCCCTTCGCGACTGGCCCCAGCATTTT.